Listed below are T cell receptor beta chains from one sample, sequenced in a study of metastatic and nonmetastatic thyroid tumors. TCRdb re-analyzed the PCR reads using MiXCR. The data show under 95,000 clones, about an eighth seen once. The sequenced sample consisted of blood. These receptors came from a female donor with papillary thyroid cancer or a benign thyroid nodule (not recorded which). Some clones in this sample may be carry-over from other donors' samples. The CDR3 runs from the conserved cysteine through the conserved F or W. The D gene is left open where the match is weak. Clone size is given for some rows only: seen once, a few or many times, or a class if the clone is expanded.

j_call	d_call	v_call	clone_size	cdr3_aa	cdr3_nt
TRBJ1-3	.	TRBV3-1	many	CASSQDRNTIYF	TGTGCCAGCAGCCAAGATCGGAACACCATATATTTT
TRBJ1-2	TRBD1	TRBV5-1	many	CASSSSGGDYGYTF	TGCGCCAGCAGCTCTTCAGGGGGCGACTATGGCTACACCTTC
TRBJ1-1	TRBD1	TRBV6-1	many	CASSDPTGTEAFF	TGTGCCAGCAGTGACCCGACAGGGACTGAAGCTTTCTTT
TRBJ2-5	.	TRBV20-1	.	CSAPSVNQETQYF	TGCAGTGCTCCGTCCGTGAACCAAGAGACCCAGTACTTC
TRBJ2-1	.	TRBV5-6	.	CASSLWNEQFF	TGTGCCAGCAGCTTGTGGAATGAGCAGTTCTTC
TRBJ1-2	TRBD1	TRBV6-5	few	CASSNPQGLDGVSAGYTF	TGTGCCAGCAGTAACCCACAGGGGCTTGACGGAGTTTCGGCAGGCTACACCTTC
TRBJ2-1	.	TRBV7-9	.	CASSFLQGSRNEQFF	TGTGCCAGCAGCTTTCTGCAGGGTAGTAGGAATGAGCAGTTCTTC
TRBJ2-3	.	TRBV20-1	many	CSARDTRQGVTNTDTQYF	TGCAGTGCTAGAGATACACGTCAGGGCGTGACAAACACAGATACGCAGTATTTT
TRBJ2-3	.	TRBV5-1	many	CASSLDLGTDTQYF	TGCGCCAGCAGCTTGGATCTAGGAACAGATACGCAGTATTTT
TRBJ2-3	TRBD1	TRBV24-1	many	CATSLGQGARDTQYF	TGTGCCACCAGCCTCGGACAGGGGGCGCGAGATACGCAGTATTTT
TRBJ1-1	.	TRBV28	many	CASNPGGDTEAFF	TGTGCCAGCAACCCGGGGGGGGACACTGAAGCTTTCTTT
TRBJ1-4	.	TRBV5-1	many	CASSGGRVTNEKLFF	TGCGCCAGCAGCGGCGGGAGGGTAACTAATGAAAAACTGTTTTTT
TRBJ2-5	.	TRBV5-1	many	CASSLLAGYQETQYF	TGCGCCAGCAGCTTGTTGGCGGGATATCAAGAGACCCAGTACTTC
TRBJ1-2	.	TRBV4-2	.	CASNTPGQNFYGYTF	TGTGCCAGCAATACTCCCGGACAGAACTTTTATGGCTACACCTTC
TRBJ2-3	.	TRBV5-1	many	CASRGDTHTDTQYF	TGCGCCAGCAGAGGTGATACCCACACAGATACGCAGTATTTT
TRBJ1-2	.	TRBV5-8	.	CASSPGGFGGYTF	TGTGCCAGCAGCCCGGGAGGGTTCGGTGGCTACACCTTC
TRBJ1-1	.	TRBV5-1	many	CASSLGHDKSTEAFF	TGCGCCAGCAGCTTGGGCCACGACAAGAGCACTGAAGCTTTCTTT
TRBJ2-5	.	TRBV29-1	many	CSVGSVSKETQYF	TGCAGCGTTGGGTCGGTATCGAAAGAGACCCAGTACTTC
TRBJ2-7	.	TRBV25-1	many	CASSGLYQQYF	TGTGCCAGCAGTGGGCTATATCAGCAGTACTTC
TRBJ1-5	TRBD1	TRBV11-2	few	CASSSGVDRGSQPQHF	TGTGCCAGCAGCTCAGGAGTGGACAGGGGGTCTCAGCCCCAGCATTTT
TRBJ2-7	TRBD2	TRBV5-1	.	CASSLETSGSGEQYF	TGCGCCAGCAGCTTGGAGACTAGCGGGAGTGGTGAGCAGTACTTC
TRBJ2-5	.	TRBV7-2	many	CASSSTGILSVTQYF	TGTGCCAGCAGCTCTACCGGGATATTGAGTGTGACCCAGTACTTC
TRBJ2-1	TRBD2	TRBV30	.	CAWTAGAGNEQFF	TGTGCCTGGACGGCGGGAGCCGGCAATGAGCAGTTCTTC
TRBJ2-1	TRBD2	TRBV5-1	many	CASSQSPGTTNEQFF	TGCGCCAGCAGCCAATCACCCGGGACTACAAATGAGCAGTTCTTC
TRBJ1-5	TRBD1	TRBV19	many	CASRTGGVDQPQHF	TGTGCCAGTAGAACAGGGGGCGTCGACCAGCCCCAGCATTTT
TRBJ2-3	TRBD1	TRBV9	.	CASSAGTGGEREGRDTQYF	TGTGCCAGCAGCGCCGGGACAGGGGGCGAGCGGGAGGGCCGGGATACGCAGTATTTT
TRBJ2-2	TRBD2	TRBV19	few	CASRRGGGPNTGELVF	TGTGCCAGTAGAAGAGGCGGGGGACCGAACACCGGGGAGCTGGTTTTT
TRBJ1-1	.	TRBV6-1	many	CASSVREGKAEAFF	TGTGCCAGCAGTGTGAGAGAGGGGAAGGCTGAAGCTTTCTTT
TRBJ2-3	.	TRBV20-1	many	CSASRREWADTQYF	TGCAGTGCTAGCCGACGGGAGTGGGCAGATACGCAGTATTTT